A single sample gave rise to the 17 T cell receptor beta chains below, sequenced in a study of T cells after posttransplantation cyclophosphamide. Controls had myeloablative marrow grafts with methotrexate and calcineurin inhibitor, sampled at 1 year. Libraries were prepared by immunoSEQ multiplex PCR; TCRdb keeps only in-frame clonotypes and omits some of them. Of 16,000 or so clones in the sample, 85% are singletons; the top ten hold around 28%. Sequences were derived from PBMCs, sampled after allogeneic stem cell transplant with calcineurin inhibitor and methotrexate. These receptor sequences come from a female patient between 18 and 30 years old who received an allogeneic stem cell transplant from an unrelated donor, was CMV-positive, and had acute and chronic GVHD. These T cells may partly come from the graft donor.

V and J are TRBV9 and TRBJ1-1; the D gene is possibly TRBD1 (5 bases). V shed 2 bases and J shed 2 bases, with 13 bases lying between them. There are 15 residues in the CDR3. CDR1 is SGDLS, CDR2 YYNGEE, per germline. The CDR3 sequence is CASSVVGDGNTEAFF. The CDR3 coding sequence is TGTGCCAGCAGCGTGGTAGGGGATGGTAACACTGAAGCTTTCTTT. The variable domain in full, completed from reference TRBV9 and TRBJ1-1, reads DSGVTQTPKHLITATGQRVTLRCSPRSGDLSVYWYQQSLDQGLQFLIQYYNGEERAKGNILERFSAQQFPDLHSELNLSSLELGDSALYFCASSVVGDGNTEAFFGQGTRLTVV.

This clone is medium-sized within its sample. The V and J genes are TRBV11-2 and TRBJ1-2; D gene ambiguous. Germline V gives CDR1 SGHAT, CDR2 FQNNGV. Trimming cost V 8 bases and J 0 bases, with 19 bases left between them. The CDR3 loop spans 16 amino acids. The CDR3 sequence is CASRPTGVLSNYGYTF. CDR3 DNA sequence: TGTGCCAGCCGCCCGACCGGAGTATTATCTAACTATGGCTACACCTTC.

The chain combines TRBV27 with TRBJ2-5; 9 bases map to TRBD1. Per germline, CDR1 MNHEY and CDR2 SMNVEV (reference sequence). Trimming at V came to 6 bases and at J to 5 bases, leaving 13 bases not matched to a gene. The CDR3 extends over 16 amino acids. The CDR3 loop is CASSLEMGQGRETQYF. The CDR3 bases are TGTGCCAGCAGCCTAGAGATGGGACAGGGACGTGAGACCCAGTACTTC.

The gene calls are TRBV30 and TRBJ2-5; 7 nucleotides line up with TRBD2. Germline V CDR1 and CDR2: GTSNPN, SVGIG (reference sequence). This CDR3 comprises 14 residues. The V and J ends lost 7 bases and 5 bases, in that order; junction bases with no gene match: 13. The CDR3 loop is CALEASGPRETQYF. Here the CDR3 DNA reads TGTGCCTTGGAGGCTAGCGGCCCTCGGGAGACCCAGTACTTC.

The chain carries TRBV19 and TRBJ1-1; 10 nucleotides match TRBD1. This CDR3 spans 13 amino acids. CDR1 and CDR2 (germline): LNHDA, SQIVND (reference sequence). V was clipped by 6 bases and J by 6 bases; unmatched bases: 4. The CDR3 bases are TGTGCCAGTAGCCGGGACAGGGGTTCTGAAGCTTTCTTT. Its translation: CASSRDRGSEAFF.

The V and J genes are TRBV30 and TRBJ1-2; maybe TRBD1 (6 bases). Germline loops: CDR1 GTSNPN, CDR2 SVGIG (reference sequence). CDR3 length equals 13 residues. V gave up 2 bases and J gave up 6 bases, with 13 bases separating them. This CDR3 is CAWSWGTSHGYTF. The CDR3 coding sequence is TGTGCCTGGAGTTGGGGGACAAGTCATGGCTACACCTTC.

V gene TRBV11-2 combines with J gene TRBJ2-2, with a weak D call TRBD1 (5 bases). V was shortened by 0 bases and J by 7 bases, with 6 bases between the two germline ends. The CDR3 covers 13 residues. CDR1 SGHAT and CDR2 FQNNGV come from the germline V gene. This CDR3 is CASSLDTGGELFF. DNA of the CDR3: TGTGCCAGCAGCTTAGACACAGGCGGGGAGCTGTTTTTT.

The gene calls are TRBV5-1 and TRBJ1-1, with D possibly TRBD1 on 6 matching bases. The CDR3 consists of 14 residues. The germline V gene encodes CDR1 SGHRS and CDR2 YFSETQ. V lost 3 bases and J 1 base, leaving 10 bases between the germline ends. The chain's CDR3 is CASSWAQGNTEAFF. DNA of the CDR3: TGCGCCAGCAGCTGGGCACAGGGGAACACTGAAGCTTTCTTT.

This clone was observed a single time. The J gene is TRBJ2-7, the V gene TRBV2, with a possible D match to TRBD1 (6 bases). V shed 5 bases and J shed 5 bases, with 13 bases lying between them. This CDR3 comprises 13 residues. CDR1 is SNHLY and CDR2 is FYNNEI in the germline V gene. CDR3 region: CASSFQGMNEQYF. CDR3 DNA: TGTGCCAGCAGTTTTCAGGGGATGAACGAGCAGTACTTC.

This clone has just one count. The chain has TRBV7-9 and TRBJ2-1; 15 bases align to TRBD2. V shed 5 bases, J shed 8 bases, and the junction held 7 bases outside the gene matches. From germline, CDR1 is SEHNR and CDR2 FQNEAQ (reference sequence). The CDR3 runs 16 residues. CDR3: CASSLSGTSGRYEQFF. CDR3 in DNA: TGTGCCAGCAGCCTATCCGGGACTAGCGGGAGGTATGAGCAGTTCTTC.

The chain employs TRBV4-1 and TRBJ2-7; TRBD1 agrees at 9 bases. Trimming cost V 1 base and J 4 bases; bases outside gene matches: 8. The germline V gene encodes CDR1 MGHRA and CDR2 YSYEKL. The CDR3 totals 16 residues. The CDR3 nucleotides read TGCGCCAGCAGCCAAGGAATAACAGGGGGCTTGTACGAGCAGTACTTC. Translated: CASSQGITGGLYEQYF.

V usage is TRBV7-2 and J usage is TRBJ1-1; D is unclear. Trimming cost V 1 base and J 0 bases, with 6 bases left between them. This CDR3 has 14 residues. Germline assignment: CDR1 SGHTA and CDR2 FQGNSA. In DNA form, the CDR3 reads TGTGCCAGCAGCTTAGTACTCTTGAACACTGAAGCTTTCTTT. Translated, it gives CASSLVLLNTEAFF.

The chain links TRBV11-2 to TRBJ1-4; unclear D gene. Between the trimmed V and J ends, which lost 3 bases and 5 bases, there was a span of 7 bases. The CDR3 extends over 13 amino acids. The germline gives CDR1 SGHAT, CDR2 FQNNGV. The CDR3 reads CASSFELNEKLFF. In DNA form, the CDR3 reads TGTGCCAGCAGCTTCGAGTTAAATGAAAAACTGTTTTTT.

V and J are TRBV7-2 and TRBJ1-3, with 7 bases lining up with TRBD1. V gave up 2 bases and J gave up 4 bases; unmatched junction bases: 5. The CDR3 covers 15 residues. Germline V gene data show CDR1 as SGHTA and CDR2 as FQGNSA. DNA for the CDR3: TGTGCCAGCAGCTTAAATCCAGGGGGGGGAAACACCATATATTTT. Translating it yields CASSLNPGGGNTIYF.

The J gene is TRBJ2-1, the V gene TRBV28, with 11 bases identical to TRBD2. Trimming took 6 bases from V and 4 from J; bases not matched to a gene: 11. Germline V gene lookup returns CDR1 MDHEN and CDR2 SYDVKM. The CDR3 loop spans 17 amino acids. The CDR3 sequence: CASSITSGRRGYNEQFF. In DNA, the CDR3 is TGTGCCAGCAGCATCACTAGCGGGAGAAGGGGGTACAATGAGCAGTTCTTC. The complete variable domain, with remaining parts taken from reference TRBV28 and TRBJ2-1, reads DVKVTQSSRYLVKRTGEKVFLECVQDMDHENMFWYRQDPGLGLRLIYFSYDVKMKEKGDIPEGYSVSREKKERFSLILESASTNQTSMYLCASSITSGRRGYNEQFFGPGTRLTVL.

The CDR3 region is CASSQDRGTGVLGYTF. Here the CDR3 DNA reads TGCGCCAGCAGCCAAGACCGCGGGACAGGGGTTCTTGGCTACACCTTC. The chain combines TRBV4-1 with TRBJ1-2; 10 bases line up with TRBD1. J was trimmed by 7 bases and V by 0 bases; bases with no gene match: 8. The CDR3 is 16 residues long. CDR1 and CDR2 (germline): MGHRA, YSYEKL.

The rearrangement links TRBV7-9 to TRBJ2-2, with D possibly being TRBD1 (5 bases). The CDR3 is made up of 13 amino acids. Trimming removed 8 bases from V and 1 base from J, with 8 bases in between. Germline V gene data show CDR1 as SEHNR and CDR2 as FQNEAQ (reference sequence). This chain's CDR3 is CASLGLNTGELFF. Written as DNA, the CDR3 is TGTGCCAGCCTGGGGCTGAACACCGGGGAGCTGTTTTTT.